These T cell receptor beta chains were read from a single sample in a study of CD8 T cells in Susac syndrome. TCRdb passed the immunoSEQ multiplex PCR reads through MiXCR, listing each CDR3 protein once. This sample has 150,000 to 190,000 distinct CDR3 sequences; about 95% occur once, and the top ten carry over 0.12%. Sequenced sample: CD8+ T cells from PBMCs. Source of these receptors: a human donor with multiple sclerosis. CDR3s include the opening cysteine and the closing phenylalanine or tryptophan. The D gene is left open where the match is weak. The listing skips clone size in some rows; elsewhere it reads once, few, many or a size class.

j_call | v_call | d_call | clone_size | cdr3_nt | cdr3_aa
TRBJ2-2 | TRBV5-1 | TRBD2 | . | TGCGCCAGCAGCTTTGAGCGGGGCACCGGGGAGCTGTTTTTT | CASSFERGTGELFF
TRBJ1-6 | TRBV3-1 | . | . | TGTGCCAGCAGCCAAGTTCCAGGAGGAAATTCACCCCTCCACTTT | CASSQVPGGNSPLHF
TRBJ2-7 | TRBV20-1 | . | . | TGCAGTGCTACTCCTGGTTCCTCCTACGAGCAGTACTTC | CSATPGSSYEQYF
TRBJ2-3 | TRBV29-1 | . | . | TGCAGCGTACCCGGCCGGGGGCGGGATACGCAGTATTTT | CSVPGRGRDTQYF
TRBJ2-3 | TRBV6-6 | TRBD2 | . | TGTGCCAGCAGGAAGGGACTAGCGAGGGGAGATACGCAGTATTTT | CASRKGLARGDTQYF
TRBJ1-4 | TRBV5-4 | . | . | TGTGCCAGCAGCTGGGGGGCGGGTTCTGAAAAACTGTTTTTT | CASSWGAGSEKLFF
TRBJ1-1 | TRBV29-1 | . | . | TGCAGCGTTGAACTCAAGGGGGGGGCTTTCTTT | CSVELKGGAFF
TRBJ2-3 | TRBV2 | TRBD2 | . | TGTGCCAGCAGTGATCCTAGCGGGGACACAGATACGCAGTATTTT | CASSDPSGDTDTQYF
TRBJ1-6 | TRBV24-1 | TRBD1 | . | TGTGCCACCACCAGGGGACAGGGAGATTCACCCCTCCACTTT | CATTRGQGDSPLHF
TRBJ2-5 | TRBV3-1 | . | . | TGTGCCAGCAGCCAAAGGACAAAAGAGACCCAGTACTTC | CASSQRTKETQYF
TRBJ1-2 | TRBV12-5 | . | . | TGTGCTAGTGGTTTGTACAAGAACTATGGCTACACCTTC | CASGLYKNYGYTF
TRBJ1-2 | TRBV3-1 | . | . | TGTGCCAGCAGCCAAGTGGGGAGGGACTATGGCTACACCTTC | CASSQVGRDYGYTF
TRBJ1-5 | TRBV30 | . | . | TGTGCCTGGAGTGTTTCAGGGTATAGCAATCAGCCCCAGCATTTT | CAWSVSGYSNQPQHF
TRBJ2-1 | TRBV7-8 | . | . | TGTGCCAGCAGCCCCAGAGTTACGGGAATTTCCTACAATGAGCAGTTCTTC | CASSPRVTGISYNEQFF
TRBJ2-3 | TRBV9 | TRBD1 | . | TGTGCCAGCAGCGTAGAGGGACAGATCCTCACAGATACGCAGTATTTT | CASSVEGQILTDTQYF
TRBJ1-5 | TRBV5-6 | . | . | TGTGCCAGCAGCACCAGGGGAAATCAGCCCCAGCATTTT | CASSTRGNQPQHF
TRBJ1-2 | TRBV12-3/TRBV12-4 | TRBD1 | . | TGTGCCAGCATTATGACAGGGGGCGGCTACACCTTC | CASIMTGGGYTF
TRBJ1-6 | TRBV27 | . | . | TGTGCCAGCAGTTTAAAAGGGGCCTCATCACCCCTCCACTTT | CASSLKGASSPLHF
TRBJ2-1 | TRBV4-1 | TRBD2 | . | TGCGCCAGCAGCCAAGTTGCGAGACTAGCCGATCTGGAGCAGTTCTTC | CASSQVARLADLEQFF
TRBJ2-3 | TRBV5-1 | . | . | TGCGCCAGCAGCATCGGAGACAGTATCACAGATACGCAGTATTTT | CASSIGDSITDTQYF
TRBJ1-5 | TRBV7-9 | . | . | TGTGCCAGCAGCTTCTCCGGGTCCCACCGGGATCAGCCCCAGCATTTT | CASSFSGSHRDQPQHF
TRBJ2-5 | TRBV2 | TRBD2 | . | TGTGCCAGCAGGCAGCGGGGGGGCCAAGAGACCCAGTACTTC | CASRQRGGQETQYF
TRBJ2-6 | TRBV12-3/TRBV12-4 | . | . | TGTGCCAGCAGGTCTGGGGCCAACGTCCTGACTTTC | CASRSGANVLTF
TRBJ2-5 | TRBV7-2 | TRBD2 | . | TGTGCCAGCAGCTCACTAGCGGGGGGGCCGGAGACCCAGTACTTC | CASSSLAGGPETQYF
TRBJ2-7 | TRBV30 | . | . | TGTGCCTGGAGTCCCCCCCTGGGGGGTGGCTACGAGCAGTACTTC | CAWSPPLGGGYEQYF
TRBJ1-1 | TRBV19 | TRBD1 | . | TGTGCCAGTAGTTGGACAGGGTTGACTGAAGCTTTCTTT | CASSWTGLTEAFF
TRBJ1-2 | TRBV3-1 | . | . | TGTGCCAGCACCGACAACGGGGGCTCCTCCTATGGCTACACCTTC | CASTDNGGSSYGYTF
TRBJ1-5 | TRBV7-8 | . | few | TGTGCCAGCAGCTTAGGGGGCGGTTATCAGCCCCAGCATTTT | CASSLGGGYQPQHF
TRBJ2-2 | TRBV4-2 | . | few | TGTGCCAGCAGCGTACTAGGGTTTAAGTATTCCACCGGGGAGCTGTTTTTT | CASSVLGFKYSTGELFF
TRBJ1-2 | TRBV5-1 | TRBD1 | . | TGCGCCAGCAGCCACCGACAGGGGTCTAACTATGGCTACACCTTC | CASSHRQGSNYGYTF
TRBJ2-3 | TRBV29-1 | . | . | TGCAGCGTTGAGAGCAGTTACCGCATAGATACGCAGTATTTT | CSVESSYRIDTQYF
TRBJ2-5 | TRBV11-2 | TRBD2 | . | TGTGCCAGCAGCTTAGGGTTTGGCGGGGGGGCGGAGACCCAGTACTTC | CASSLGFGGGAETQYF
TRBJ1-6 | TRBV10-3 | . | . | TGTGCCATCACGACGAGGGAAGATTCACCCCTCCACTTT | CAITTREDSPLHF
TRBJ2-3 | TRBV2 | . | . | TGTGCCAGCAGTGGAGAGACAGGAGAGGGCACAGATACGCAGTATTTT | CASSGETGEGTDTQYF
TRBJ2-1 | TRBV13 | TRBD2 | . | TGTGCCAGCAGCTTAGGGTCGTTGCGGGGGGCCAATGAGCAGTTCTTC | CASSLGSLRGANEQFF
TRBJ2-7 | TRBV2 | . | . | TGTGCCAGCAGTGAAGCGCAACAGATTTTAGAGTACGAGCAGTACTTC | CASSEAQQILEYEQYF
TRBJ2-1 | TRBV29-1 | TRBD1 | . | TGCAGCGTTGAAGATCTAGGCGACAGGGGTTTTAATGAGCAGTTCTTC | CSVEDLGDRGFNEQFF
TRBJ1-5 | TRBV6-1 | TRBD1 | . | TGTGCCAGCAGCAGACAGGGACTGGGTAGCAATCAGCCCCAGCATTTT | CASSRQGLGSNQPQHF
TRBJ1-2 | TRBV7-9 | TRBD1 | . | TGTGCCAGCAGCGCGGGACAGCCTTATGGCTACACCTTC | CASSAGQPYGYTF
TRBJ2-7 | TRBV11-2 | . | . | TGTGCCAGCAGCTTAGATTACTCCTACGAGCAGTACTTC | CASSLDYSYEQYF
TRBJ2-7 | TRBV29-1 | . | . | TGCAGCGTTGGAGGAAACGAGCAGTACTTC | CSVGGNEQYF
TRBJ2-3 | TRBV5-1 | TRBD2 | once | TGCGCCAGCAGCCCCGCGGGAGAGACCGAAACAGATACGCAGTATTTT | CASSPAGETETDTQYF
TRBJ1-5 | TRBV27 | . | . | TGTGCCAGCAGTTTGGGTGTTGGTCAGCCCCAGCATTTT | CASSLGVGQPQHF
TRBJ2-7 | TRBV2 | . | . | TGTGCCAGCGCCCCGGGACTGGTCTACGAGCAGTACTTC | CASAPGLVYEQYF
TRBJ1-2 | TRBV29-1 | TRBD1 | . | TGCAGCGTTATCCGGGACAGCGGCTACACCTTC | CSVIRDSGYTF
TRBJ2-4 | TRBV4-1 | . | . | TGCGCCAGCAGCCAAGATCCCACATACGGCAAAAACATTCAGTACTTC | CASSQDPTYGKNIQYF
TRBJ2-1 | TRBV29-1 | TRBD1 | . | TGCAGCGTTGAAGACGGGACAGTAATTAATGAGCAGTTCTTC | CSVEDGTVINEQFF
TRBJ2-7 | TRBV7-9 | . | . | TGTGCCAGCAGCTCCATGGGACGGTACGACCACGAGCAGTACTTC | CASSSMGRYDHEQYF
TRBJ1-1 | TRBV13 | . | few | TGTGCCAGCAGCCTTGAAGGCGTGAACACTGAAGCTTTCTTT | CASSLEGVNTEAFF
TRBJ2-7 | TRBV3-1 | . | . | TGTGCCAGCAGCCAACAGGGAACCACCTACGAGCAGTACTTC | CASSQQGTTYEQYF
TRBJ2-3 | TRBV19 | TRBD2 | . | TGTGCCAGTAGTATAGGACTAGCGGCGCAGTATTTT | CASSIGLAAQYF
TRBJ2-5 | TRBV7-6 | . | . | TGTGCCAGCAGCTTGACGCCGGACCAAGAGACCCAGTACTTC | CASSLTPDQETQYF
TRBJ2-7 | TRBV30 | . | . | TGTGCCCTGGAAGGGCGGCTTAACTACGAGCAGTACTTC | CALEGRLNYEQYF
TRBJ2-1 | TRBV4-1 | . | . | TGCGCCAGCAGCCCGGTACCCGGGAATGAGCAGTTCTTC | CASSPVPGNEQFF
TRBJ1-2 | TRBV29-1 | . | . | TGCAGCGTTGACAGGGCTAACTATGGCTACACCTTC | CSVDRANYGYTF
TRBJ2-3 | TRBV12-3/TRBV12-4 | . | . | TGTGCCAGCAGTCCTTACAGCCGTGGCACAGATACGCAGTATTTT | CASSPYSRGTDTQYF
TRBJ1-6 | TRBV6-1 | . | . | TGTGCCAGCAGAAACGACGAAACAGGAGTTAATTCACCCCTCCACTTT | CASRNDETGVNSPLHF
TRBJ1-1 | TRBV7-9 | . | . | TGTGCCAGCAGCTTCCGGGAGTCTGAAGCTTTCTTT | CASSFRESEAFF
TRBJ2-5 | TRBV11-2 | . | . | TGTGCCAGCAGCTGGGGGGAGGGGGAATTAGAGACCCAGTACTTC | CASSWGEGELETQYF
TRBJ1-1 | TRBV25-1 | . | . | TGTGCCAGCTCCGAAGGGTCCCGAACGTACCCCAACACTGAAGCTTTCTTT | CASSEGSRTYPNTEAFF